This T cell receptor (beta chain) was captured by sequencing in a study of T cell repertoires in aging, cancer and after chemotherapy. For the study at large: Over several months to years, re-sampled healthy donor repertoires clearly shared clones. The study's findings and limits: In healthy donors, age-related TCR diversity loss mainly reflected lost richness. These repertoire data do not allow conclusions about immunological memory after chemotherapy. Rebound thymic output was suggested by rising median generation probability during chemotherapy in each cancer cohort.

In its sample, this clonotype was seen once. Its antigen is currently unknown. CDR3 length: 14 amino acids. Trimming removed 0 bases at V and 4 bases at J, with 9 bases between. Germline CDR1 and CDR2: GTSNPN and SVGIG (reference sequence). Multiplex touch-down PCR with TRB-A/B primers amplified rearranged V-D-J TRB sequences. TCRdb passed the multiplex PCR reads through MiXCR, listing each CDR3 protein once. The repertoire holds 2,500 to 3,500 distinct CDR3 sequences, with roughly a third as singletons. Amplification of TCR beta used genomic DNA extracted from peripheral blood. This clonotype was sampled from a human donor in good health. The specimen was blood. The chain employs TRBV30 and TRBJ2-2, with unresolved D. This chain's CDR3 is CAWSVPVVTGELFF. CDR3 nucleotide sequence: TGTGCCTGGAGTGTACCAGTGGTCACCGGGGAGCTGTTTTTT. Based on the CDR3 plus reference TRBV30 and TRBJ2-2, the full variable domain is SQTIHQWPATLVQPVGSPLSLECTVEGTSNPNLYWYRQAAGRGLQLLFYSVGIGQISSEVPQNLSASRPQDRQFILSSKKLLLSDSGFYLCAWSVPVVTGELFFGEGSRLTVL.